This T cell receptor beta chain was profiled in a study of T cell responses to AZD1222 COVID-19 vaccine. Germline loops: CDR1 SQVTM, CDR2 ANQGSEA. This CDR3 comprises 13 residues. Trimming left V 1 base short and J 6 bases short, with 12 bases between. The table came from immunoSEQ multiplex PCR; TCRdb's copy has only in-frame clones and leaves some out. Here the sample spans approximately 120,000 clones, around 93% being singletons. Study-wide points: Spike-specific TCR breadth and depth rose after two AZD1222 doses. Variant regions that are unmutated are reportedly the target of nearly half of spike-specific TCRs. Recipients of AZD1222 seropositive at baseline numbered only 5 or 6.

Points on this clone: Its target is not known.

This sequence was found in an adult in good health. The chain couples TRBV29-1 to TRBJ1-2; possible D gene TRBD1, 6 bases. The sample consisted of peripheral blood, taken on day 0 of AZD1222 vaccination. The CDR3 coding sequence is TGCAGCGTTGAAGCCGACAGGTACCATGGCTACACCTTC. Translation gives CSVEADRYHGYTF.